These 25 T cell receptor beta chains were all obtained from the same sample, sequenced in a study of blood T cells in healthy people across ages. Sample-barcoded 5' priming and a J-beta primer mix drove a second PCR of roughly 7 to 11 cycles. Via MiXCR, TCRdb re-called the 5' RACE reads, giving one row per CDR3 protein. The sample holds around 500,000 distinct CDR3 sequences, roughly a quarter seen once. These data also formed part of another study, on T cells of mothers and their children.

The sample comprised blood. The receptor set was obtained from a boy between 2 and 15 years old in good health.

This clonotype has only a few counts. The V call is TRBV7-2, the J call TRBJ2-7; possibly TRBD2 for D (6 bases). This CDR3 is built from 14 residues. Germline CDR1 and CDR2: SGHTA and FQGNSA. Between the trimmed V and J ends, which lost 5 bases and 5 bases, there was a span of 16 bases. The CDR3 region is CASSPLEGIHEQYF. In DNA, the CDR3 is TGTGCCAGCAGCCCCCTGGAGGGTATCCACGAGCAGTACTTC.

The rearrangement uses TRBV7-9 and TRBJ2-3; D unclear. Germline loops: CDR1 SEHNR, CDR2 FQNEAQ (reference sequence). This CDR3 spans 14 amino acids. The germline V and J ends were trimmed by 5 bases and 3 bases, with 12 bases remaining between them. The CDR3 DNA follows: TGTGCCAGCAGCGCCTCTGCGGAAACAGATACGCAGTATTTT. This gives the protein CASSASAETDTQYF.

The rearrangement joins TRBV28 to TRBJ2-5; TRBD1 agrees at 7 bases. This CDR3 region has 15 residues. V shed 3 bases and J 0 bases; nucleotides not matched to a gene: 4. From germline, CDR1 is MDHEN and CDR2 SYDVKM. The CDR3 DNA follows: TGTGCCAGCAGTTTGGGGACAGAGTACCAAGAGACCCAGTACTTC. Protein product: CASSLGTEYQETQYF.

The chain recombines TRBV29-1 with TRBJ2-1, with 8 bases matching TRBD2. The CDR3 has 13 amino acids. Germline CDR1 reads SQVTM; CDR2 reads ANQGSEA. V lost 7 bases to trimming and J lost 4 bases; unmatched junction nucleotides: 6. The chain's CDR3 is CSASSGSYNEQFF. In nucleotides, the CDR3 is TGCAGCGCGAGCAGCGGGAGTTACAATGAGCAGTTCTTC.

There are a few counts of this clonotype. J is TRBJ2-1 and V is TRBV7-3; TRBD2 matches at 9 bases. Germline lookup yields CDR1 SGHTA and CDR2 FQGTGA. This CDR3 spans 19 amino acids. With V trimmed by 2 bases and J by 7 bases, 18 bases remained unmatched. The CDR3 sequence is CASSLGPSLARGGGNEQFF. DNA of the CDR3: TGTGCCAGCAGCTTAGGCCCGAGTTTGGCGCGGGGGGGCGGGAATGAGCAGTTCTTC.

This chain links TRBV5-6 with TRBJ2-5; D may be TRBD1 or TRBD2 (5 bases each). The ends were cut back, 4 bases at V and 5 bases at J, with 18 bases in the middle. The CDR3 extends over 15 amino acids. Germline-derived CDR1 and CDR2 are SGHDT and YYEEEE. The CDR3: CASSKARDGRETQYF. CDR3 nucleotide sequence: TGTGCCAGCAGCAAGGCCCGGGACGGCAGGGAGACCCAGTACTTC.

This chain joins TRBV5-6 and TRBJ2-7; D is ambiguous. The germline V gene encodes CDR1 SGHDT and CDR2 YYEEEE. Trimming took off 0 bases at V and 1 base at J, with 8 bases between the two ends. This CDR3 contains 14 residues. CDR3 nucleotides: TGTGCCAGCAGCTTGGTGGAGCTATCCTACGAGCAGTACTTC. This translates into CASSLVELSYEQYF.

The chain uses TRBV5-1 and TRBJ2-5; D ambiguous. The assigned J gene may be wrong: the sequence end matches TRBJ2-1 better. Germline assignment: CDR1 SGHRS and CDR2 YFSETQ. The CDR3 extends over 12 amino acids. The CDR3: CASSLPHDEQFF. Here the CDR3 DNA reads TGCGCCAGCAGCTTACCCCACGATGAGCAGTTCTTC.

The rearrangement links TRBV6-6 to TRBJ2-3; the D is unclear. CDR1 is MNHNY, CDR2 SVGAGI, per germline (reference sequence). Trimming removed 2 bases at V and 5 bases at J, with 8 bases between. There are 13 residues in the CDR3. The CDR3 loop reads CASSYTEQDTQYF. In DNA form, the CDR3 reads TGTGCCAGCAGTTACACGGAGCAAGATACGCAGTATTTT.

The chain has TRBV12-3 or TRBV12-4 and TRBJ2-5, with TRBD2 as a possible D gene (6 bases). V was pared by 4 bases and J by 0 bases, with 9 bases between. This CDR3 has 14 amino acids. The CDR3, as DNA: TGTGCCAGCAGTTCGTGGGACTACCAAGAGACCCAGTACTTC. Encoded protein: CASSSWDYQETQYF.

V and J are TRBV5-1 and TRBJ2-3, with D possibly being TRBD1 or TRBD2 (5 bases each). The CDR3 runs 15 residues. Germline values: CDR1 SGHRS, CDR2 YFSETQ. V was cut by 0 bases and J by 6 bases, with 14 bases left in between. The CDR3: CASSLAGTLRDTQYF. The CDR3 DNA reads TGCGCCAGCAGCTTGGCCGGGACCCTAAGGGATACGCAGTATTTT.

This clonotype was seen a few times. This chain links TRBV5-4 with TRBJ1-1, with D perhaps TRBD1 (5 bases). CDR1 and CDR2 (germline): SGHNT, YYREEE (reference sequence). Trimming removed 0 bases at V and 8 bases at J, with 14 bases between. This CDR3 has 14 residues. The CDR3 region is CASSLASTGREAFF. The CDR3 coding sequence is TGTGCCAGCAGCTTGGCCTCGACGGGACGGGAAGCTTTCTTT. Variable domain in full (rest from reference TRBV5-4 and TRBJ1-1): ETGVTQSPTHLIKTRGQQVTLRCSSQSGHNTVSWYQQALGQGPQFIFQYYREEENGRGNFPPRFSGLQFPNYSSELNVNALELDDSALYLCASSLASTGREAFFGQGTRLTVV.

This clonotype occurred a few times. CDR3 sequence reads: CASSPGQGSGTEAFF. As DNA, the CDR3 is TGTGCCAGCAGCCCGGGACAGGGTTCGGGCACTGAAGCTTTCTTT. This chain joins TRBV3-1 and TRBJ1-1; 9 bases line up with TRBD1. V lost 4 bases and J lost 4; bases outside the gene matches: 7. Germline-derived CDR1 and CDR2 are LGHDT and YNNKEL (reference sequence). The CDR3 contains 15 residues. The entire variable domain, with the rest obtained from reference TRBV3-1 and TRBJ1-1, is as follows: DTAVSQTPKYLVTQMGNDKSIKCEQNLGHDTMYWYKQDSKKFLKIMFSYNNKELIINETVPNRFSPKSPDKAHLNLHINSLELGDSAVYFCASSPGQGSGTEAFFGQGTRLTVV.

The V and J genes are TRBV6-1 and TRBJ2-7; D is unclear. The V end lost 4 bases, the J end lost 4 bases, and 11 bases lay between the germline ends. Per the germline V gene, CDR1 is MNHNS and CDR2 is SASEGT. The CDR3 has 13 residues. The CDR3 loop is CASSVEDRYEQYF. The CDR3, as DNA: TGTGCCAGCAGTGTGGAAGACCGTTACGAGCAGTACTTC.

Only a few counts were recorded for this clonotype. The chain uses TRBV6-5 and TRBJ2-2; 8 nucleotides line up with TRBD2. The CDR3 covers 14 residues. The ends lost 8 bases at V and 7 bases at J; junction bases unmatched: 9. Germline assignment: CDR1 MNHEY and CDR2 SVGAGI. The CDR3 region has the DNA TGTGCCAGCGGTGATAGCGGGGTAGACGGGGAGCTGTTTTTT. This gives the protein CASGDSGVDGELFF.

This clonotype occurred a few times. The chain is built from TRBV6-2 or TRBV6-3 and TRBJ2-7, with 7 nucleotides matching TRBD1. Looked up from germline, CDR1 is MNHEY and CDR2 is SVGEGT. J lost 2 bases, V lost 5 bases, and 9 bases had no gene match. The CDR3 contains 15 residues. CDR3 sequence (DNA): TGTGCCAGCAGTACCGACAGGGCCGATCCCTACGAGCAGTACTTC. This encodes CASSTDRADPYEQYF.

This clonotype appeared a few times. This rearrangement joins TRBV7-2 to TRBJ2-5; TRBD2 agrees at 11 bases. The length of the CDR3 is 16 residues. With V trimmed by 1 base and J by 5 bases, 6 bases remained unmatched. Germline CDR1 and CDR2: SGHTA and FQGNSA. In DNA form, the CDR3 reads TGTGCCAGCAGCTTAGGGGCTAGCGGGAGGATGGAGACCCAGTACTTC. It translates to CASSLGASGRMETQYF.

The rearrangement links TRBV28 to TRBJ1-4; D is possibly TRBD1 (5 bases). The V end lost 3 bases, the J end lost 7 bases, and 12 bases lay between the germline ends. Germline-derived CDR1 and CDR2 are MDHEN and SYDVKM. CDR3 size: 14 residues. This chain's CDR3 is CASSLRGGFEKLFF. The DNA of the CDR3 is TGTGCCAGCAGTTTGCGGGGGGGTTTTGAAAAACTGTTTTTT.

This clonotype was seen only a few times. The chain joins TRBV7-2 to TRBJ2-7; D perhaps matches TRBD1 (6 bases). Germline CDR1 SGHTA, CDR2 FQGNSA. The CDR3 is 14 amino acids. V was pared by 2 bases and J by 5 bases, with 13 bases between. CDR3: CASSLSPTGNEQYF. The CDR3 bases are TGTGCCAGCAGCTTATCCCCGACAGGAAACGAGCAGTACTTC.

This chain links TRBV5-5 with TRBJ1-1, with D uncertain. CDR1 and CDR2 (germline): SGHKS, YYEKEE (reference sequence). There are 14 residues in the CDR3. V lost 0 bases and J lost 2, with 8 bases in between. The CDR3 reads CASSLEAGNTEAFF. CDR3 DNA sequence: TGTGCCAGCAGCTTGGAGGCCGGTAACACTGAAGCTTTCTTT.

CDR3 bases: TGTGCCACCCAGCGGGGCCCCCTTGAGCAGTACTTC. As protein: CATQRGPLEQYF. The chain has TRBV24-1 and TRBJ2-1, with TRBD2 matching over 7 bases. The assigned J gene may be wrong: the sequence end matches TRBJ2-7 better. The germline gives CDR1 KGHDR, CDR2 SFDVKD. The length of the CDR3 is 12 residues.

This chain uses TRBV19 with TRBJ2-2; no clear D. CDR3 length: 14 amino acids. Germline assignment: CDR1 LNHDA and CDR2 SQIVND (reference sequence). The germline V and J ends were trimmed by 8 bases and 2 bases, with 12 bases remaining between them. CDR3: CASGVGANTGELFF. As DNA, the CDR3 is TGTGCCAGTGGAGTCGGAGCTAACACCGGGGAGCTGTTTTTT.

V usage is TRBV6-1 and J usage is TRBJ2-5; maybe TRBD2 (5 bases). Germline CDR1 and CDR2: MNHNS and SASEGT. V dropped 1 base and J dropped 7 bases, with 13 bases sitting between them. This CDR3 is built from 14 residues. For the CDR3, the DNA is TGTGCCAGCAGTGAAGTGGGAAGAGGAGGGACCCAGTACTTC. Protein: CASSEVGRGGTQYF.

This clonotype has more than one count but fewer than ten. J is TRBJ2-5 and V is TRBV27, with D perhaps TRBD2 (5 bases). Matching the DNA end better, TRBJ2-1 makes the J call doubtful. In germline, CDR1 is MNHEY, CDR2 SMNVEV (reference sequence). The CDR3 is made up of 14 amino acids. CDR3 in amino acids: CASSLISGYNEQFF. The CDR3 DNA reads TGTGCCAGCAGTTTGATAAGCGGATACAATGAGCAGTTCTTC.

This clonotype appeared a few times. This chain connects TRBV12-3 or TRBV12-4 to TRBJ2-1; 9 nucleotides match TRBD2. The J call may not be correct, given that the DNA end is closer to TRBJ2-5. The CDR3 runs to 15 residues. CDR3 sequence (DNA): TGTGCCAGCAGTTTCAAGCGGGGGGTCCCTTTGACCCAGTACTTC. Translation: CASSFKRGVPLTQYF.